This T cell receptor beta chain was observed in a study of blood T cell repertoires in COVID-19. Study at large: Some COVID-19 samples were acute and others convalescent; all came from the United States, Italy and Spain. PBMCs, B-cell-depleted T cells, or T cells provided the cDNA or gDNA that made up the material.

The V end was cut by 2 bases, the J end by 7 bases, with 15 bases between. The germline V gene encodes CDR1 LGHNA and CDR2 YNFKEQ. The CDR3 loop spans 15 amino acids. Per the study methods: From reference gene primer amplification, estimates of nucleated cell counts were derived. Generated by immunoSEQ multiplex PCR, the TCRdb table keeps only in-frame clones and is missing some. Clonal size and the V and J genes are those of that table, whereas D and trimming came from the DNA. The data show under 85,000 clones, around 88% seen once. V gene TRBV4-2 combines with J gene TRBJ2-1; possible D gene TRBD2, 5 bases. The TCR originated in a woman of 80 years or more with active or convalescent COVID-19. Sequences were obtained from peripheral blood. CDR3 residues: CASSQLILVGNEQFF. The DNA of the CDR3 is TGTGCCAGCAGCCAACTTATACTAGTCGGGAATGAGCAGTTCTTC.